The 31 T cell receptor beta chains below all came from one sample that was sequenced in a study of T-cell reconstitution after alpha-beta-depleted transplantation in children. Preparation of the TCRbeta library was carried out with unique molecular identifiers. TCRdb recomputed calls from the PCR reads with MiXCR, one row per CDR3 protein. The table records roughly 790,000 distinct CDR3 sequences, roughly 15% of them present only once. The source was PBMCs, mostly from graft donor cells, collected 360 days after TCRalphabeta/CD19-depleted stem cell transplant. The source is a male patient under 18 who had a stem cell transplant for acute lymphoblastic leukemia, so the T cells may come from the graft donor.

This clonotype has only a few counts. The chain couples TRBV6-1 to TRBJ2-1, with 11 nucleotides matching TRBD2. This CDR3 has 18 residues. V lost 6 bases to trimming and J lost 4 bases; unmatched junction nucleotides: 14. Germline V gene data show CDR1 as MNHNS and CDR2 as SASEGT. The CDR3 DNA sequence: TGTGCCAGCAGAATAACATCTGGGTGGACTAGCGGGTACAATGAGCAGTTCTTC. Translated: CASRITSGWTSGYNEQFF.

The genes are TRBV5-1 and TRBJ2-2; TRBD2 aligns across 12 bases. CDR3 length equals 19 residues. Germline V CDR1 and CDR2: SGHRS, YFSETQ. V shed 4 bases, J shed 0 bases, and the junction held 10 bases outside the gene matches. This CDR3 reads CASSPSGTSGLANTGELFF. The CDR3, as DNA: TGCGCCAGCAGCCCCTCCGGGACTAGCGGGTTAGCGAACACCGGGGAGCTGTTTTTT.

This clonotype was found many times. The chain joins TRBV5-5 to TRBJ1-1; D remains unclear. Per the germline V gene, CDR1 is SGHKS and CDR2 is YYEKEE (reference sequence). V lost 0 bases to trimming and J lost 6 bases, with 9 bases between them. This CDR3 is 13 amino acids long. The CDR3 loop reads CASSLATSAEAFF. The CDR3 DNA reads as TGTGCCAGCAGCTTGGCAACCTCGGCTGAAGCTTTCTTT.

This clonotype was counted once. The chain employs TRBV7-6 and TRBJ2-7, with D maybe TRBD2 (6 bases). The CDR3 sequence is 15 residues long. The V gene's germline CDR1 is SGHVS and CDR2 FNYEAQ. Trimming took 4 bases from V and 1 from J, leaving 14 bases between them. The CDR3 spells CASSSGGLESYEQYF. The DNA for the CDR3 is TGTGCCAGCAGCTCCGGGGGACTGGAATCCTACGAGCAGTACTTC.

V usage is TRBV12-3 or TRBV12-4 and J usage is TRBJ2-7; D is unresolved. With 3 bases removed from V and 2 bases from J, the gap between germline ends came to 14 bases. This CDR3 contains 15 residues. CDR3 in DNA: TGTGCCAGCAGTTTCACGTCGACTGGTACCTACGAGCAGTACTTC. It yields the protein CASSFTSTGTYEQYF.

There are a few counts of this clonotype. V is TRBV2 and J is TRBJ2-2; 12 bases match TRBD1. With 11 bases clipped from V and 7 bases from J, the junction kept 11 bases outside the gene matches. The CDR3 is 15 residues long. Germline assignment: CDR1 SNHLY and CDR2 FYNNEI. Here the CDR3 reads CAGETGTGGHGELFF. CDR3 coding DNA: TGTGCCGGCGAGACCGGGACAGGGGGCCACGGGGAGCTGTTTTTT.

The rearrangement links TRBV6-1 to TRBJ2-2; 7 bases are shared with TRBD2. This CDR3 has 17 amino acids. Germline V gene lookup returns CDR1 MNHNS and CDR2 SASEGT. V dropped 2 bases and J dropped 1; count of bases not matched to a gene: 7. The CDR3 region has the DNA TGTGCCAGCAGTGAAAGCAATCCGGGGGGGAACACCGGGGAGCTGTTTTTT. Translation gives CASSESNPGGNTGELFF.

This clonotype has just a few counts. The chain has TRBV15 and TRBJ2-3; TRBD1 matches 9 bases. The germline CDR1 and CDR2 sequences are LNHNV and YYDKDF (reference sequence). V lost 4 bases to trimming and J lost 3 bases; unmatched junction nucleotides: 5. This CDR3 region has 15 residues. The CDR3 protein is CATSNGGTGTDTQYF. CDR3 DNA: TGTGCCACCAGCAACGGAGGGACAGGGACAGATACGCAGTATTTT.

The J gene is TRBJ2-1, the V gene TRBV27; D possibly corresponds to TRBD2 (7 bases). CDR1 and CDR2 from the germline V gene are MNHEY and SMNVEV (reference sequence). The CDR3 is 16 residues long. The V gene lost 5 bases and the J gene lost 8 bases, with 22 bases spanning the gap. In nucleotides, the CDR3 is TGTGCCAGCAGTCCCCCAAGGGGGGGGCGCCTCGATGAGCAGTTCTTC. Its protein is CASSPPRGGRLDEQFF.

This clonotype has only a few counts. This chain uses TRBV7-3 with TRBJ2-2; TRBD2 is a possible D gene (6 bases). This CDR3 is 16 amino acids long. CDR1 and CDR2 (germline): SGHTA, FQGTGA. Trimming pared 5 bases from V and 7 bases from J, leaving 20 bases between. CDR3 protein: CASSLGRTLGGGELFF. The CDR3 nucleotides read TGTGCCAGCAGCCTCGGGAGAACCCTTGGGGGCGGGGAGCTGTTTTTT.

The sample holds many counts of this clonotype. The chain links TRBV27 to TRBJ1-1; D unresolved. CDR1 and CDR2 (germline): MNHEY, SMNVEV (reference sequence). V was cut by 4 bases and J by 6 bases, with 12 bases left in between. This CDR3 comprises 13 residues. The CDR3 spells CASSWSRLAEAFF. In nucleotides, the CDR3 is TGTGCCAGCAGTTGGTCTAGGTTGGCTGAAGCTTTCTTT.

As concerns this clonotype: One end of the junction does not line up with germline, which may come from a read error. This sequence joins TRBV7-2 and TRBJ2-2, with D perhaps matching TRBD2 (5 bases). Germline V CDR1 and CDR2: SGHTA, FQGNSA. There are 15 residues in the CDR3. DNA of the CDR3: TGTGCCAGCAGCTTCCTAGCTGCAAACACCGTGGAGCTGTTTTTT. Amino acids: CASSFLAANTVELFF. The variable domain in full, with the rest retrieved from reference TRBV7-2 and TRBJ2-2, is GAGVSQSPSNKVTEKGKDVELRCDPISGHTALYWYRQSLGQGLEFLIYFQGNSAPDKSGLPSDRFSAERTGGSVSTLTIQRTQQEDSAVYLCASSFLAANTVELFFGEGSRLTVL.

This clonotype was counted between two and nine times. The rearrangement joins TRBV6-5 to TRBJ2-1, with TRBD1 matching 8 bases. Looked up from germline, CDR1 is MNHEY and CDR2 is SVGAGI. Trimming at V came to 2 bases and at J to 3 bases, leaving 0 bases not matched to a gene. The CDR3 totals 14 residues. The CDR3 nucleotides read TGTGCCAGCAGTTACGACAGGGGCTACAATGAGCAGTTCTTC. This encodes CASSYDRGYNEQFF.

This chain connects TRBV28 to TRBJ2-1; 9 positions match TRBD1. Unmatched junction bases numbered 4, after V lost 8 bases and J lost 2 bases. The CDR3 loop spans 14 amino acids. Germline V gene data show CDR1 as MDHEN and CDR2 as SYDVKM. The chain's CDR3 is CASQGTGPYNEQFF. CDR3 DNA sequence: TGTGCCAGCCAGGGGACAGGGCCCTACAATGAGCAGTTCTTC.

This clonotype appeared a few times. The chain recombines TRBV6-1 with TRBJ2-7; 7 positions match TRBD1. The CDR3 extends over 15 amino acids. The junction had 11 bases not matched to a gene; V was cut back by 6 bases and J by 3 bases. Germline-derived CDR1 and CDR2 are MNHNS and SASEGT. The CDR3 here is CASRRPGTAFYEQYF. CDR3 sequence (DNA): TGTGCCAGCAGAAGACCCGGGACAGCTTTCTACGAGCAGTACTTC.

This clonotype was counted only a few times. J is TRBJ2-6 and V is TRBV5-1, with unresolved D. Germline CDR1 SGHRS, CDR2 YFSETQ. V shed 5 bases and J shed 4 bases, with 13 bases lying between them. The length of the CDR3 is 15 residues. The CDR3 region has the DNA TGCGCCAGCAGTCCCGATCAGATAGGGGCCAACGTCCTGACTTTC. The encoded protein is CASSPDQIGANVLTF. The complete variable domain, with remaining parts taken from reference TRBV5-1 and TRBJ2-6, reads KAGVTQTPRYLIKTRGQQVTLSCSPISGHRSVSWYQQTPGQGLQFLFEYFSETQRNKGNFPGRFSGRQFSNSRSEMNVSTLELGDSALYLCASSPDQIGANVLTFGAGSRLTVL.

The sample holds a few counts of this clonotype. The chain links TRBV10-3 to TRBJ2-7; 8 nucleotides line up with TRBD2. This CDR3 contains 14 residues. V trimming: 8 bases; J trimming: 6 bases; junction bases outside the gene matches: 12. Per the germline V gene, CDR1 is ENHRY and CDR2 is SYGVKD. This CDR3 reads CAIAPGGPWGEQYF. The CDR3 DNA reads as TGTGCCATCGCACCGGGAGGGCCCTGGGGCGAGCAGTACTTC.

The chain employs TRBV9 and TRBJ2-1, with TRBD1 as a possible D gene (6 bases). CDR1 SGDLS and CDR2 YYNGEE come from the germline V gene. V lost 2 bases, J lost 8 bases, and 11 bases lay in between. The CDR3 sequence is 13 residues long. The CDR3 region is CASSVDHRDEQFF. The DNA of the CDR3 is TGTGCCAGCAGCGTTGACCACAGGGATGAGCAGTTCTTC.

The chain has TRBV7-6 and TRBJ2-2; D is uncertain. Trimming stripped 5 bases from V and 9 bases from J, with 13 bases between. The CDR3 is 13 residues long. Germline values: CDR1 SGHVS, CDR2 FNYEAQ. This chain's CDR3 is CASSPALTWELFF. The CDR3, as DNA: TGTGCCAGCAGCCCAGCCCTCACATGGGAGCTGTTTTTT.

CDR3 nucleotides: TGTGCCAGCTCAATGTCGAGGAACACTGAAGCTTTCTTT. Protein sequence: CASSMSRNTEAFF. The V and J genes are TRBV18 and TRBJ1-1; D is ambiguous. This CDR3 is 13 amino acids long. V gave up 5 bases and J gave up 1 base, with 8 bases separating them. Per the germline V gene, CDR1 is KGHSH and CDR2 is LQKENI.

This clonotype was detected a few times. This sequence joins TRBV10-2 and TRBJ2-1; a possible D gene is TRBD1 (6 bases). Germline V gene data show CDR1 as WSHSY and CDR2 as SAAADI. V lost 3 bases and J 8 bases, leaving 8 bases between the germline ends. CDR3 length: 12 amino acids. CDR3 loop: CASSDRGYEQFF. Here the CDR3 DNA reads TGCGCCAGCAGTGACAGGGGATATGAGCAGTTCTTC.

The rearrangement uses TRBV27 and TRBJ1-1, with D possibly being TRBD1 (6 bases). Per germline, CDR1 MNHEY and CDR2 SMNVEV (reference sequence). The CDR3 has 16 residues. V lost 4 bases and J 0 bases, leaving 15 bases between the germline ends. The CDR3 region is CASSWAWGQMNTEAFF. CDR3 bases: TGTGCCAGCAGTTGGGCGTGGGGGCAGATGAACACTGAAGCTTTCTTT.

This clonotype was detected only a few times. This chain uses TRBV13 with TRBJ2-7; D might be TRBD1 or TRBD2, each matching 5 bases. Germline CDR1 PRHDT, CDR2 FYEKMQ (reference sequence). The CDR3 spans 16 residues. V was clipped by 3 bases and J by 7 bases, with 22 bases between them. This chain's CDR3 is CASSFLREHPPGEQYF. CDR3 nucleotides: TGTGCCAGCAGCTTCCTCCGGGAACACCCACCAGGGGAGCAGTACTTC.

This clonotype was counted a few times. The rearrangement joins TRBV6-1 to TRBJ1-5; D is undetermined. V was cut by 3 bases and J by 6 bases, with 0 bases left in between. The CDR3 totals 10 residues. Germline lookup yields CDR1 MNHNS and CDR2 SASEGT. CDR3 residues: CASSDQPQHF. CDR3 sequence (DNA): TGTGCCAGCAGTGATCAGCCCCAGCATTTT.

This clonotype has only a few counts. The rearrangement joins TRBV28 to TRBJ2-1, with TRBD1 matching over 8 bases. Germline trimming cut 1 base from V and 9 bases from J; bases unmatched to any gene: 5. This CDR3 is built from 14 residues. Germline CDR1 and CDR2: MDHEN and SYDVKM. The CDR3 bases are TGTGCCAGCAGTTTATTTGGACAGGGAGGTGAGCAGTTCTTC. It yields the protein CASSLFGQGGEQFF. Full variable domain (missing parts from reference TRBV28 and TRBJ2-1): DVKVTQSSRYLVKRTGEKVFLECVQDMDHENMFWYRQDPGLGLRLIYFSYDVKMKEKGDIPEGYSVSREKKERFSLILESASTNQTSMYLCASSLFGQGGEQFFGPGTRLTVL.

This clonotype has a count of ten or more. V gene TRBV5-1 combines with J gene TRBJ1-2; no clear D. Trimming left V 0 bases short and J 1 base short, with 7 bases between. The V gene's germline CDR1 is SGHRS and CDR2 YFSETQ. There are 14 residues in the CDR3. CDR3 amino acids: CASSLEGFNYGYTF. CDR3 sequence (DNA): TGCGCCAGCAGCTTGGAGGGTTTTAACTATGGCTACACCTTC.

This clonotype was observed a handful of times. This chain joins TRBV20-1 and TRBJ1-5, with 7 bases that match TRBD1. The CDR3 is 15 residues long. Trimming at V came to 1 base and at J to 4 bases, leaving 7 bases not matched to a gene. Germline CDR1 DFQATT, CDR2 SNEGSKA (reference sequence). The CDR3 DNA follows: TGCAGTGCTAGAGGATACCGGGACAGTAATCAGCCCCAGCATTTT. It yields the protein CSARGYRDSNQPQHF.

This clonotype has just one count. The chain carries TRBV6-2 or TRBV6-3 and TRBJ2-7, with 9 bases matching TRBD2. V lost 4 bases, J lost 2 bases, and 15 bases stayed unmatched. The CDR3 has 18 residues. Per germline, CDR1 MNHEY and CDR2 SVGEGT. CDR3 sequence reads: CASSSPWRGSGRTYEQYF. The DNA for the CDR3 is TGTGCCAGCAGTTCCCCGTGGCGCGGTAGCGGGAGAACCTACGAGCAGTACTTC.

The sample holds many counts of this clonotype. The V and J genes are TRBV9 and TRBJ2-1; D is unresolved. The germline CDR1 and CDR2 sequences are SGDLS and YYNGEE. The ends were cut back, 0 bases at V and 9 bases at J, with 13 bases in the middle. CDR3 length equals 14 residues. The CDR3 DNA reads TGTGCCAGCAGCGTAGGTGATAGGGTCAGTGAGCAGTTCTTC. Its protein is CASSVGDRVSEQFF.

CDR3 sequence: CASSRSDRGQRQETQYF. The CDR3 DNA is TGCGCCAGCAGCCGATCCGACAGGGGACAGCGACAAGAGACCCAGTACTTC. This chain connects TRBV4-1 to TRBJ2-5; 8 positions match TRBD1. There are 17 residues in the CDR3. Germline-derived CDR1 and CDR2 are MGHRA and YSYEKL. V trimming: 4 bases; J trimming: 2 bases; junction bases outside the gene matches: 12.

The rearrangement joins TRBV11-1 to TRBJ2-1; a weak D match, TRBD2 (6 bases). Germline V gene data show CDR1 as SGHAT and CDR2 as FQDESV (reference sequence). This CDR3 spans 18 amino acids. The germline V and J ends were trimmed by 1 base and 0 bases, with 16 bases remaining between them. The CDR3 DNA sequence: TGTGCCAGCAGCTTAGTAGTAGTCCGGGGGAGCTCCTACAATGAGCAGTTCTTC. It translates to CASSLVVVRGSSYNEQFF.